This T cell receptor (beta chain) was observed in a study of T-cell reconstitution after alpha-beta-depleted transplantation in children. Unique molecular identifiers tagged the TCRbeta library. Using its own MiXCR run on the PCR reads, TCRdb lists one record per CDR3 protein. The top ten clones hold around 10% of a sample with 250,000 to 350,000 distinct CDR3 sequences, nearly 10% of them seen once. Germline V gene data show CDR1 as SGHTA and CDR2 as FQGNSA. V shed 2 bases and J shed 4 bases, with 10 bases lying between them. CDR3 length: 14 residues. This clonotype was recorded many times. The chain employs TRBV7-2 and TRBJ2-3; D is ambiguous. The TCR sequence derives from a human donor who donated a stem cell graft to a child with SCID. This specimen was PBMCs from the stem cell graft donor, taken from the stem cell graft. In DNA form, the CDR3 reads TGTGCCAGCAGCTTATCAGGCGTGGCAGATACGCAGTATTTT. This translates into CASSLSGVADTQYF. Filled out from reference TRBV7-2 and TRBJ2-3, the complete variable domain reads GAGVSQSPSNKVTEKGKDVELRCDPISGHTALYWYRQSLGQGLEFLIYFQGNSAPDKSGLPSDRFSAERTGGSVSTLTIQRTQQEDSAVYLCASSLSGVADTQYFGPGTRLTVL.